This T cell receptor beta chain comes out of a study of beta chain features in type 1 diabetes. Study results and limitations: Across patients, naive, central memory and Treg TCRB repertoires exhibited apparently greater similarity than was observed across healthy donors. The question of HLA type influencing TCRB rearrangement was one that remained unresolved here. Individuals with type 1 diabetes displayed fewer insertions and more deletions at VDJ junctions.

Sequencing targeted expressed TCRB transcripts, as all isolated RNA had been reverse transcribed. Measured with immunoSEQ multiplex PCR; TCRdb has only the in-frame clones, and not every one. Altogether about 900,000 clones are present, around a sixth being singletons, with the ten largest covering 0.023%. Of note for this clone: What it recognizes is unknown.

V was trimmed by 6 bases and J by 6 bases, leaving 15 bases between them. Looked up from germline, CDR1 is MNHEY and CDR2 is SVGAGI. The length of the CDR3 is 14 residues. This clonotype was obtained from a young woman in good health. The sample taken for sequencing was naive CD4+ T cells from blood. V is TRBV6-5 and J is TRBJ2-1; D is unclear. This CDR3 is CASRPRTTGNEQFF. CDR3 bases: TGTGCCAGCAGACCTAGAACCACTGGCAATGAGCAGTTCTTC.